This TCR beta chain emerged from a study of control samples from healthy donors and cancer patients. Assay used: immunoSEQ multiplex PCR; TCRdb lists only in-frame clones, some missing. The repertoire holds about 150,000 clones, around 94% seen once, with approximately 14% in the top ten. Germline V gene data show CDR1 as SGHTA and CDR2 as FQGNSA. V was clipped by 8 bases and J by 1 base, with 14 bases between them. The CDR3 runs to 14 residues. Only a few counts were recorded for this clone. The chain uses TRBV7-2 and TRBJ1-1, with D possibly being TRBD1 (6 bases). The sequence was obtained from a man in his sixties with colorectal cancer. Material: PBMCs. CDR3 in DNA: TGTGCCAGCCGCCCGGACAGTGCGAACACTGAAGCTTTCTTT. As protein: CASRPDSANTEAFF.